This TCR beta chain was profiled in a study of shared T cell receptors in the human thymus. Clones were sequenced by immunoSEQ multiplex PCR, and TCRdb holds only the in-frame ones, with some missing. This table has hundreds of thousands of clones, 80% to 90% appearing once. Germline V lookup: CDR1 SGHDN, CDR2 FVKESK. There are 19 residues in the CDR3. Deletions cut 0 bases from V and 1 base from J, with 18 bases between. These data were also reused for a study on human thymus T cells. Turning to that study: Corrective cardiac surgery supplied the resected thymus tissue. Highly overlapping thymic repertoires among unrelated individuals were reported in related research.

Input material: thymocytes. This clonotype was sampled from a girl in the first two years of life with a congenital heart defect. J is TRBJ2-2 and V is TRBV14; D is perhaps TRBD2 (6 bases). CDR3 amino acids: CASSQDRAQGRGNTGELFF. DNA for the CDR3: TGTGCCAGCAGCCAAGATAGGGCCCAAGGGCGGGGGAACACCGGGGAGCTGTTTTTT.